This T cell receptor beta chain comes out of a study of PD-1 blockade in classical Hodgkin lymphoma. Study-level results: It was CD4+ TCR diversity, not CD8+, that rose significantly by C4D1.

About this clone itself: Its antigen is unknown.

TCRdb's copy holds only in-frame clones and misses some; the assay was immunoSEQ multiplex PCR. The table lists 42,000 or so clones, around 86% of them singletons. All the patients suffered relapse after autologous stem cell transplantation, and brentuximab vedotin exposure differed. Germline V gene sequence: CDR1 SEHNR, CDR2 FQNEAQ (reference sequence). This CDR3 region has 14 residues. V shed 5 bases and J shed 4 bases, with 14 bases lying between them. The receptor was derived from a human donor with classical Hodgkin lymphoma. Here the sequenced sample was peripheral blood mononuclear cells (PBMCs), taken before the second cycle of nivolumab. The gene calls are TRBV7-9 and TRBJ1-1, with a tentative D call TRBD1 (6 bases). The CDR3 reads CASSTDPGATEAFF. The CDR3 coding sequence is TGTGCCAGCAGCACCGACCCAGGGGCCACTGAAGCTTTCTTT. The full variable domain, its missing parts supplied by reference TRBV7-9 and TRBJ1-1, is DTGVSQNPRHKITKRGQNVTFRCDPISEHNRLYWYRQTLGQGPEFLTYFQNEAQLEKSRLLSDRFSAERPKGSFSTLEIQRTEQGDSAMYLCASSTDPGATEAFFGQGTRLTVV.